One T cell receptor (beta chain) is described in this entry. Antigen unknown. This record belongs to a study of T cells in tuberculosis. About the study: The T cells targeted glucose monomycolate, a mycobacterial lipid, via CD1B. PBMC were archived before or within 7 days of starting treatment. Study results and caveats: A GMM-specific repertoire classifier reached approximately 84% accuracy, AUROC around 0.87. Shorter CDR3-alpha in active tuberculosis partly drove smaller distances.

This CDR3 region has 14 residues. The germline gives CDR1 MDHEN, CDR2 SYDVKM. The junction had 7 bases not matched to a gene; V was cut back by 4 bases and J by 5 bases. Time point: new active TB diagnosis, blood taken before or within 7 days of starting treatment. The data were produced by immunoSEQ multiplex PCR, yet TCRdb's version contains in-frame clones alone and is incomplete. In the table there are over 25,000 clones, just over 90% of which are singletons. Material: PBMCs, obtained at tuberculosis diagnosis. The genes are TRBV28 and TRBJ2-7; 8 nucleotides align to TRBD1. The sequence was obtained from an adult with tuberculosis. CDR3 bases: TGTGCCAGCAGTTCCTCCCCGGACAGGGACGAGCAGTACTTC. Protein sequence: CASSSSPDRDEQYF.